This T cell receptor (beta chain) is drawn from a study of early T cells in non-severe SARS-CoV-2 infection. Study-level background: Bulk RNA isolated from unsorted whole blood underwent sequencing; chains were not paired.

CDR1 is MNHNS and CDR2 is SASEGT in the germline V gene. J was trimmed by 3 bases and V by 4 bases; bases with no gene match: 6. The CDR3 is 17 residues long. Each single cDNA molecule received a unique molecular identifier. From the 5' RACE reads, TCRdb called clonotypes with MiXCR, one entry per CDR3 protein. In the table there are roughly 52,000 distinct CDR3 sequences, around 7.5% of which are singletons. The clonotype comes from an adult who was a healthcare worker with PCR-confirmed SARS-CoV-2 infection or an uninfected control (not recorded which). The sample consisted of whole blood. The chain joins TRBV6-1 to TRBJ1-4, with 12 nucleotides matching TRBD1. The CDR3 sequence: CASSARDRGRSNEKLFF. The DNA of the CDR3 is TGTGCCAGCAGTGCCCGGGACAGGGGGCGATCTAATGAAAAACTGTTTTTT.